This TCR beta chain was recovered during a study of blood T cell repertoires in COVID-19 (dated by TCRdb to about 2020). Regarding the research as a whole: Samples from collaborators originated in the United States, Italy and Spain and spanned both the acute and convalescent phases of COVID-19. The material from the prospective study consisted of cDNA or gDNA derived from T cells, B-cell-depleted T cells, or PBMCs. Subjects who had been exposed to COVID-19, were actively infected with it, or had recovered from it provided the deeply sampled blood TCRbeta repertoires that made up the dataset. The samples were drawn from the first 160 participants of the ongoing ImmuneRACE study and from 950 to 1,500 subjects provided by 6 global collaborators. Where available, HLA class I and class II types were obtained from metadata supplied by the sample provider rather than from assay-based typing. A de-identified subject ID, COVID-19 status, age in years and sex were almost always included in the sample metadata. The repertoires were released in a freely available public database meant as a resource for research on the immune response to SARS-CoV-2. Broader findings and caveats from the paper: The amount of clinical and demographic metadata varied by source and participant and was provided uncurated.

Whole blood was collected in K2EDTA tubes by collaborating institutions according to the institutions' own protocols. For TCRbeta analysis, collaborators shipped samples as frozen whole blood, isolated PBMCs, or DNA extracted from either of those sample types. For this clone: What this receptor recognizes is not known. No much larger clone is present one base from it, and per-base qualities are unavailable.

The immunoSEQ Assay, a bias-controlled multiplex PCR, was used to amplify TCRbeta CDR3 regions from genomic DNA. Regarding the original processing steps: The number of nucleated cells in each sample was estimated from the amplification of reference gene primers within the assay. To quantify the absolute abundance of each unique TCRbeta CDR3 rearrangement, sequence reads were collapsed and filtered. For each sample, productive Simpson clonality was calculated as the square root of Simpson's diversity index over productive rearrangements. Drawn from immuneACCESS, this table holds only the in-frame rearrangements with V and J called that TCRdb kept. Clones are partly lost; checked studies trace under half to an unresolved V gene and leave the rest unexplained. The DNA gave D and trimming, while V, J and clone size come from that table. This sample gives around 110,000 clones in total; over 65% of them show up just once. The ten largest clones represent 2% to 2.5% of the sample.

This sequence originates from a man between 25 and 39 years old with acute or convalescent COVID-19. The specimen was peripheral blood.

The CDR3 amino acid sequence is: CASSYPSRGNQPQHF. Read as DNA, the sequence is TGTGCCAGCAGTTACCCTAGTCGGGGGAATCAGCCCCAGCATTTT. This chain joins TRBV6-5 to TRBJ1-5, and the D gene may be TRBD1, 5 bases matching. From cysteine to phenylalanine, the CDR3 is 15 amino acids long. The entry retains the CDR3 DNA only, 45 bases that are in frame from base 1. V was cut back by 2 bases and J by 4 bases, leaving a gap of 12 bases between them. The germline V gene gives CDR1 as MNHEY and CDR2 as SVGAGI.